These T cell receptor beta chains were read from a single sample in a study of chemoradiotherapy in HPV16-positive cancers. Repertoires were generated with immunoSEQ multiplex PCR, while TCRdb's copy carries only in-frame clones and drops some. The data show a few thousand clones, with roughly 89% seen just once and around 4% held by the top ten. Sample: tumor tissue, taken from a patient who underwent chemoradiotherapy. These receptors came from a human donor with HPV-associated anogenital cancer. Each CDR3 is given with its conserved first and last residue. D genes are given only for firm matches. Not every row has a clone size; where given, it reads once, few, many or a size class.

TRBJ2-7 TRBD1 15 TRBV5-8 . CASSLTRDRSYEQYF TGTGCCAGCAGCTTGACCCGGGACAGGTCCTACGAGCAGTACTTC
TRBJ2-1 TRBD2 15 TRBV27 . CASSLWTSGGEEQFF TGTGCCAGCAGCCTCTGGACTAGCGGGGGAGAGGAGCAGTTCTTC
TRBJ1-5 . 16 TRBV19 . CASSLEGRSPFKPQHF TGTGCCAGTAGTTTGGAGGGCAGGTCACCATTCAAGCCCCAGCATTTT
TRBJ2-7 TRBD2 15 TRBV6-1 . CASRTGLAGNYEQYF TGTGCCAGCAGGACTGGACTAGCGGGAAACTACGAGCAGTACTTC
TRBJ2-3 TRBD2 17 TRBV15 . CATSRGGLAGAADTQYF TGTGCCACCAGCAGAGGCGGACTAGCGGGAGCGGCAGATACGCAGTATTTT
TRBJ2-5 . 14 TRBV7-9 . CASWDRGGKETQYF TGTGCCAGCTGGGATCGAGGGGGGAAAGAGACCCAGTACTTC
TRBJ1-2 . 15 TRBV18 once CASSRERGAGYGYTF TGTGCCAGCTCACGGGAACGGGGGGCCGGCTATGGCTACACCTTC
TRBJ2-3 . 15 TRBV5-1 . CASRAGQTRTHTQYF TGCGCCAGCAGAGCGGGACAGACGCGCACACATACGCAGTATTTT
TRBJ2-3 TRBD1 13 TRBV10-2 . CASTRTGTDTQYF TGCGCCAGCACTCGGACAGGGACAGATACGCAGTATTTT
TRBJ1-2 TRBD1 14 TRBV11-2 . CASSFGQGDKGYTF TGTGCCAGCAGCTTCGGACAGGGGGATAAAGGCTACACCTTC
TRBJ1-1 . 14 TRBV7-9 . CASSFLTQQNEAFF TGTGCCAGCAGCTTTTTGACACAGCAAAACGAAGCTTTCTTT
TRBJ1-2 . 14 TRBV6-6 . CASSYLDSAYGYTF TGTGCCAGCAGTTACTTGGACAGCGCATATGGCTACACCTTC
TRBJ1-2 . 15 TRBV4-3 . CASSQVEGYFYGYTF TGCGCCAGCAGCCAAGTGGAGGGCTATTTCTATGGCTACACCTTC
TRBJ1-1 . 16 TRBV9 . CASSVDSSGLNTEAFF TGTGCCAGCAGCGTAGATTCGTCTGGTCTGAACACTGAAGCTTTCTTT